This TCR beta chain emerged from a study of blood T cell repertoires in COVID-19. Looking at the study overall: The United States, Italy and Spain provided the acute and convalescent COVID-19 samples.

Germline V gives CDR1 SGHRS, CDR2 YFSETQ. The CDR3 sequence is 14 residues long. V was shortened by 0 bases and J by 2 bases, with 9 bases between the two germline ends. TCRdb keeps only in-frame clones here, not all; method: immunoSEQ multiplex PCR. The sample has approximately 80,000 clones; less than 90% are singletons. The rearrangement links TRBV5-1 to TRBJ2-7; no firm D call. Sequenced sample: peripheral blood. This sequence originates from a human donor in a cohort sampled during active COVID-19. The CDR3 DNA reads as TGCGCCAGCAGCTTGGCCGCCCAGACCTACGAGCAGTACTTC. It is translated as CASSLAAQTYEQYF.